Each of the 28 T cell receptor beta chains below was sequenced from the same sample in a study of blood T cells in healthy people across ages. Combining a sample-barcoded 5' primer with a J-beta primer mix, a second PCR ran for roughly 6 to 12 cycles. TCRdb recomputed calls from the 5' RACE reads with MiXCR, one row per CDR3 protein. The top ten clones hold under 30% of a sample with some 1,800,000 distinct CDR3 sequences, more than 35% of them seen once. The sequenced sample consisted of blood. The receptors here all came from a human donor in good health.

V gene TRBV11-3 combines with J gene TRBJ2-1, with D possibly matching TRBD2 (7 bases). Looked up from germline, CDR1 is SGHNT and CDR2 is YENEEA. The germline V and J ends were trimmed by 4 bases and 9 bases, with 16 bases remaining between them. This CDR3 spans 14 amino acids. The CDR3 reads CASSWNWGGSEQFF. The CDR3 DNA reads as TGTGCCAGCAGCTGGAATTGGGGGGGCAGTGAGCAGTTCTTC.

V and J are TRBV20-1 and TRBJ2-3, with D perhaps given as TRBD1 or TRBD2 (7 bases each). Trimming cost V 5 bases and J 8 bases, with 14 bases left between them. Per the germline V gene, CDR1 is DFQATT and CDR2 is SNEGSKA (reference sequence). There are 12 residues in the CDR3. CDR3 coding DNA: TGCAGTGCTGGGGGGGCAGGGGGTACGCAGTATTTT. It specifies CSAGGAGGTQYF.

This chain links TRBV5-6 with TRBJ2-7; D ambiguous. V was trimmed by 4 bases and J by 1 base, leaving 9 bases between them. The CDR3 is 13 residues long. CDR1 is SGHDT, CDR2 YYEEEE, per germline. The DNA for the CDR3 is TGTGCCAGCAGCATAGGGCTTTCCTACGAGCAGTACTTC. Translated: CASSIGLSYEQYF.

In this sample, this clonotype turned up a few times. The chain is built from TRBV6-2 or TRBV6-3 and TRBJ2-6; the match to TRBD1 covers 7 bases. CDR1 and CDR2 from the germline V gene are MNHEY and SVGEGT. This CDR3 contains 21 residues. The V segment lost 0 bases and the J segment 0 bases; nucleotides outside the gene matches: 14. CDR3 protein: CASSYSVGGRDRVSGANVLTF. DNA of the CDR3: TGTGCCAGCAGTTACTCGGTTGGGGGCCGGGACAGAGTCTCTGGGGCCAACGTCCTGACTTTC.

This clonotype has a handful of counts. This rearrangement joins TRBV29-1 to TRBJ2-1; no clear D. The end of the DNA is better explained by TRBJ2-7, so the J call may be wrong. The CDR3 loop spans 13 amino acids. The V gene's germline CDR1 is SQVTM and CDR2 ANQGSEA. DNA for the CDR3: TGCAGCGTTGAAAAGGACCCCTACAATGAGCAGTACTTC. It codes for CSVEKDPYNEQYF.

This sequence joins TRBV12-3 or TRBV12-4 and TRBJ1-2; D is unclear. Trimming took 6 bases from V and 5 from J, leaving 16 bases between them. CDR3 length: 14 residues. The CDR3 DNA reads as TGTGCCAGCAGCCCGACTGCGACCACATATGGCTACACCTTC. Its translation: CASSPTATTYGYTF.

This clonotype showed up just a few times. V is TRBV12-5 and J is TRBJ1-5, with D perhaps matching TRBD1 (5 bases). CDR1 is LGHNT and CDR2 is FRNRAP in the germline V gene. V lost 1 base and J lost 0, with 13 bases in between. The CDR3 length is 17 residues. CDR3 amino acids: CASGLAQGDYSNQPQHF. The DNA for the CDR3 is TGTGCTAGTGGTTTGGCCCAGGGAGATTATAGCAATCAGCCCCAGCATTTT. Variable domain in full (rest from reference TRBV12-5 and TRBJ1-5): DARVTQTPRHKVTEMGQEVTMRCQPILGHNTVFWYRQTMMQGLELLAYFRNRAPLDDSGMPKDRFSAEMPDATLATLKIQPSEPRDSAVYFCASGLAQGDYSNQPQHFGDGTRLSIL.

CDR3 region: CASSFRPGSETGSDTQYF. CDR3 nucleotide sequence: TGTGCCAGCTCCTTCCGGCCGGGGTCCGAGACAGGGTCCGATACGCAGTATTTT. This chain links TRBV7-8 with TRBJ2-3; 7 bases map to TRBD1. The CDR3 has 18 amino acids. V dropped 8 bases and J dropped 6; count of bases not matched to a gene: 23. CDR1 is SGHVS, CDR2 FQNEAQ, per germline.

V usage is TRBV7-2 and J usage is TRBJ1-1; D gene uncertain. The CDR3 consists of 16 residues. Germline CDR1 and CDR2: SGHTA and FQGNSA. Trimming removed 1 base from V and 4 bases from J, with 16 bases in between. The CDR3 sequence: CASSLVVSLFFTEAFF. CDR3 bases: TGTGCCAGCAGCTTAGTAGTCAGCCTCTTTTTCACTGAAGCTTTCTTT. The entire variable domain, with the rest obtained from reference TRBV7-2 and TRBJ1-1, is as follows: GAGVSQSPSNKVTEKGKDVELRCDPISGHTALYWYRQSLGQGLEFLIYFQGNSAPDKSGLPSDRFSAERTGGSVSTLTIQRTQQEDSAVYLCASSLVVSLFFTEAFFGQGTRLTVV.

This sequence joins TRBV7-9 and TRBJ1-2; D is unresolved. Trimming removed 6 bases from V and 2 bases from J, with 7 bases in between. The CDR3 length is 12 residues. Germline lookup yields CDR1 SEHNR and CDR2 FQNEAQ (reference sequence). The CDR3 nucleotides are TGTGCCAGCAGGCGCTTAAACTATGGCTACACCTTC. Protein: CASRRLNYGYTF.

This clonotype came up a few times. The rearrangement joins TRBV5-1 to TRBJ2-1; 9 bases fit TRBD2. The CDR3 sequence is 15 residues long. Trimming took 4 bases from V and 0 from J; bases not matched to a gene: 2. Germline CDR1 SGHRS, CDR2 YFSETQ. The CDR3 DNA is TGCGCCAGCAGCCAGGGACTAGCCTCCTACAATGAGCAGTTCTTC. Encoded protein: CASSQGLASYNEQFF.

The chain employs TRBV13 and TRBJ1-6, with TRBD1 matching over 12 bases. The V segment lost 4 bases and the J segment 10 bases; nucleotides outside the gene matches: 8. The length of the CDR3 is 16 residues. The germline gives CDR1 PRHDT, CDR2 FYEKMQ (reference sequence). The CDR3 DNA is TGTGCCAGCAGCTCCCGGGACAGGGGGCAGGGGTCACCCCTCCACTTT. It encodes CASSSRDRGQGSPLHF.

The sample holds a few counts of this clonotype. CDR3 coding DNA: TGCAGCGTTGAAGGCGGGGGGTCGCATGGCTACACCTTC. Protein product: CSVEGGGSHGYTF. This sequence joins TRBV29-1 and TRBJ1-2; D might be TRBD1 (5 bases). This CDR3 contains 13 residues. Germline CDR1 reads SQVTM; CDR2 reads ANQGSEA. The V gene lost 1 base and the J gene lost 6 bases, with 12 bases spanning the gap.

The chain combines TRBV6-2 or TRBV6-3 with TRBJ2-2; D is unclear. Germline CDR1 is MNHEY and CDR2 is SVGEGT. V lost 10 bases and J lost 0, with 9 bases in between. CDR3 length equals 13 residues. In DNA, the CDR3 is TGTGCCATCTTCGAACCGAACACCGGGGAGCTGTTTTTT. Translating gives CAIFEPNTGELFF.

With respect to this clonotype: Given a much more abundant clone one base away, this may be a read error. J is TRBJ2-4 and V is TRBV6-5, with no clear D. The J call is uncertain, as TRBJ2-7 better fits the DNA end. This CDR3 spans 15 amino acids. Germline CDR1 and CDR2: MNHEY and SVGAGI. CDR3 bases: TGTGCCAGCAGTTACTCGATCACAGCCGCGAACGAGCAGTACTTC. It codes for CASSYSITAANEQYF.

This clonotype was seen more than once but under ten times. CDR3 in amino acids: CSAPRTGVYEQYF. For the CDR3, the DNA is TGCAGTGCCCCCCGGACAGGGGTGTACGAGCAGTACTTC. The chain links TRBV20-1 to TRBJ2-7; the match to TRBD1 covers 9 bases. Trimming cost V 6 bases and J 4 bases; bases outside gene matches: 7. The length of the CDR3 is 13 residues. Germline CDR1 DFQATT, CDR2 SNEGSKA (reference sequence).

There are a few counts of this clonotype. J is TRBJ1-4 and V is TRBV10-3, with 8 bases aligning to TRBD1. Germline trimming cut 5 bases from V and 3 bases from J; bases unmatched to any gene: 8. CDR3 size: 16 residues. Germline CDR1 and CDR2: ENHRY and SYGVKD. The chain's CDR3 is CAISKKQGDANEKLFF. Written as DNA, the CDR3 is TGTGCCATCAGTAAAAAACAGGGGGACGCTAATGAAAAACTGTTTTTT.

This clonotype was recorded a few times. V gene TRBV6-6 combines with J gene TRBJ2-7; possible D gene TRBD1, 5 bases. V lost 7 bases and J lost 2, with 9 bases in between. Germline V lookup: CDR1 MNHNY, CDR2 SVGAGI (reference sequence). The CDR3 covers 12 residues. The CDR3 DNA follows: TGTGCCAGCACCGACAGTCCCTACGAGCAGTACTTC. This sequence encodes CASTDSPYEQYF.

The chain links TRBV10-3 to TRBJ2-5; 9 bases are shared with TRBD1. The CDR3 contains 14 residues. V was clipped by 4 bases and J by 11 bases; unmatched bases: 11. CDR1 ENHRY and CDR2 SYGVKD come from the germline V gene. The CDR3 DNA reads TGTGCCATCAGTGGGCGGGACAGGGAGAGGGAGCAGTACTTC. Translating gives CAISGRDREREQYF.

This clonotype occurred a few times. The rearrangement joins TRBV5-1 to TRBJ1-2; the match to TRBD1 covers 9 bases. This CDR3 contains 13 residues. The V gene's germline CDR1 is SGHRS and CDR2 YFSETQ. V was pared by 4 bases and J by 8 bases, with 6 bases of the junction left unmatched. CDR3 amino acids: CASSTGTGTGYTF. In nucleotides, the CDR3 is TGCGCCAGCAGCACCGGGACAGGGACCGGCTACACCTTC.

The rearrangement uses TRBV6-5 and TRBJ1-5; D call uncertain. Per the germline V gene, CDR1 is MNHEY and CDR2 is SVGAGI. V lost 3 bases and J lost 3, with 9 bases in between. CDR3 length: 14 amino acids. Written as DNA, the CDR3 is TGTGCCAGCAGTTATTTAGGGTACAATCAGCCCCAGCATTTT. Translated, it gives CASSYLGYNQPQHF.

This chain joins TRBV12-3 or TRBV12-4 and TRBJ1-2, with a tentative D call TRBD1 (5 bases). Trimming pared 5 bases from V and 3 bases from J, leaving 13 bases between. The CDR3 consists of 14 residues. The CDR3 sequence is CASSAAAGYYGYTF. The CDR3 bases are TGTGCCAGCAGTGCCGCCGCAGGGTACTATGGCTACACCTTC.

This clonotype was observed a few times. A much larger clone differs by one base, so this may be a read error. The CDR3 nucleotides are TGCGCCAGCAGTCGGACAGAGAACTTATACAATGAGCAGTACTTC. Its protein is CASSRTENLYNEQYF. V is TRBV5-1 and J is TRBJ2-5; tentatively, D is TRBD1 (6 bases). The V gene's germline CDR1 is SGHRS and CDR2 YFSETQ. This CDR3 is built from 15 residues. V was pared by 5 bases and J by 11 bases, with 25 bases between.

CDR3 sequence reads: CSARGWTGGTYEQYF. CDR3 bases: TGCAGTGCTAGAGGCTGGACAGGGGGCACCTACGAGCAGTACTTC. The gene calls are TRBV20-1 and TRBJ2-7; TRBD1 agrees at 11 bases. Trimming cost V 1 base and J 2 bases; bases outside gene matches: 4. Germline CDR1 reads DFQATT; CDR2 reads SNEGSKA (reference sequence). This CDR3 spans 15 amino acids.

This clonotype was seen only a few times. V and J are TRBV18 and TRBJ2-3; either TRBD1 or TRBD2 may supply D (5 bases each). Germline values: CDR1 KGHSH, CDR2 LQKENI. V shed 5 bases and J shed 4 bases, with 19 bases lying between them. CDR3 size: 16 residues. The CDR3 DNA is TGTGCCAGCTCATCCGGTATCGGGGCCCGACCAGATACGCAGTATTTT. It yields the protein CASSSGIGARPDTQYF.

This clonotype was counted a few times. This chain joins TRBV29-1 and TRBJ1-2; weak D call: TRBD1 (6 bases). Germline loops: CDR1 SQVTM, CDR2 ANQGSEA. CDR3 size: 14 residues. Trimming shortened V by 6 bases and J by 2 bases, and 16 bases separated the two germline ends. CDR3 bases: TGCAGCGTAAACAGGGAGGGAAGAAACTATGGCTACACCTTC. Protein sequence: CSVNREGRNYGYTF. Combining the CDR3 with reference TRBV29-1 and TRBJ1-2 gives the whole variable domain SAVISQKPSRDICQRGTSLTIQCQVDSQVTMMFWYRQQPGQSLTLIATANQGSEATYESGFVIDKFPISRPNLTFSTLTVSNMSPEDSSIYLCSVNREGRNYGYTFGSGTRLTVV.

The J gene is TRBJ2-7, the V gene TRBV27; tentatively, D is TRBD1 or TRBD2 (5 bases each). The CDR3 has 18 residues. CDR1 and CDR2 (germline): MNHEY, SMNVEV (reference sequence). Between the trimmed V and J ends, which lost 4 bases and 0 bases, there was a span of 22 bases. CDR3 sequence (DNA): TGTGCCAGCAGTTCTCGCGGGTCCGTGGGGGTGACCTCCTACGAGCAGTACTTC. Its protein product is CASSSRGSVGVTSYEQYF.

To note about this clonotype: Germline and junction disagree at one end, which may indicate a read error. This chain joins TRBV6-1 and TRBJ2-6; D unclear. The CDR3 length is 15 residues. Germline-derived CDR1 and CDR2 are MNHNS and SASEGT. The CDR3, as DNA: TGTGCCAGCGGTGAAAGGAGTTCTGGGGCCAACGTCCTGACTTTC. Protein product: CASGERSSGANVLTF.